Each of the 9 T cell receptor beta chains below was sequenced from the same sample in a study of cytotoxic CD8 clonotypes in ibrutinib-treated CLL. TCRdb's copy holds only in-frame clones and misses some; the assay was immunoSEQ multiplex PCR. This table has about 200,000 clones, roughly 77% appearing once. Sequencing was performed on PBMCs, taken after 12 months of ibrutinib treatment. The receptor source for this set is a human donor with chronic lymphocytic leukemia.

DNA for the CDR3: TGTGCCAGCAGGATACAGGGACCCTACGAGCAGTACTTC. Protein product: CASRIQGPYEQYF. The chain links TRBV2 to TRBJ2-7; perhaps TRBD1 as D (6 bases). Per the germline V gene, CDR1 is SNHLY and CDR2 is FYNNEI. V lost 6 bases and J 2 bases, leaving 11 bases between the germline ends. CDR3 length equals 13 residues.

The V call is TRBV7-3, the J call TRBJ2-1; D is unclear. The CDR3 consists of 15 residues. From germline, CDR1 is SGHTA and CDR2 FQGTGA. Trimming shortened V by 4 bases and J by 6 bases, and 16 bases separated the two germline ends. The CDR3: CASSSAQVGPNEQFF. CDR3 nucleotide sequence: TGTGCCAGCAGCTCAGCCCAGGTTGGACCCAATGAGCAGTTCTTC.

This chain links TRBV5-1 with TRBJ2-5, with D possibly being TRBD1 or TRBD2 (5 bases each). CDR1 is SGHRS and CDR2 is YFSETQ in the germline V gene. V shed 0 bases and J shed 4 bases, with 13 bases lying between them. There are 15 residues in the CDR3. In nucleotides, the CDR3 is TGCGCCAGCAGCTTGGTGGGGGATGAGGCAGAGACCCAGTACTTC. Translated, it gives CASSLVGDEAETQYF.

The rearrangement joins TRBV30 to TRBJ1-6; unclear D gene. Trimming pared 1 base from V and 6 bases from J, leaving 10 bases between. This CDR3 comprises 14 residues. Germline CDR1 GTSNPN, CDR2 SVGIG (reference sequence). The CDR3 DNA reads TGTGCCTGGAGTGGGGCCTTAAGTAATTCACCCCTCCACTTT. This codes for CAWSGALSNSPLHF.

This clone has a single count. This chain uses TRBV4-2 with TRBJ1-3; TRBD1 aligns across 8 bases. V lost 4 bases to trimming and J lost 2 bases; unmatched junction nucleotides: 1. Germline CDR1 is LGHNA and CDR2 is YNFKEQ. The CDR3 runs 14 residues. In nucleotides, the CDR3 is TGTGCCAGCAGCCTCAGGGGGCCTGGAAACACCATATATTTT. Protein: CASSLRGPGNTIYF.

V gene TRBV6-5 combines with J gene TRBJ2-1; D tentatively reads TRBD1 or TRBD2 (5 bases each). The CDR3 contains 12 residues. V was trimmed by 2 bases and J by 14 bases, leaving 13 bases between them. Germline CDR1 is MNHEY and CDR2 is SVGAGI. The CDR3 is CASSYIGRGEFF. In DNA form, the CDR3 reads TGTGCCAGCAGTTACATCGGAAGGGGAGAGTTCTTC.

The chain employs TRBV7-2 and TRBJ2-2; the match to TRBD1 covers 9 bases. Looked up from germline, CDR1 is SGHTA and CDR2 is FQGNSA. This CDR3 spans 15 amino acids. The ends lost 5 bases at V and 6 bases at J; junction bases unmatched: 7. Here the CDR3 reads CASSHRQGGPGELFF. The CDR3 DNA follows: TGTGCCAGCAGCCATCGACAGGGGGGACCCGGGGAGCTGTTTTTT. Looking up the rest from reference TRBV7-2 and TRBJ2-2 gives the full variable domain: GAGVSQSPSNKVTEKGKDVELRCDPISGHTALYWYRQSLGQGLEFLIYFQGNSAPDKSGLPSDRFSAERTGGSVSTLTIQRTQQEDSAVYLCASSHRQGGPGELFFGEGSRLTVL.

The V gene is TRBV30, the J gene TRBJ2-5, with D unclear. The CDR3 is made up of 13 amino acids. The germline gives CDR1 GTSNPN, CDR2 SVGIG (reference sequence). The ends were cut back, 0 bases at V and 5 bases at J, with 10 bases in the middle. CDR3 nucleotide sequence: TGTGCCTGGAGTGTTGGAGTTCTGGAGACCCAGTACTTC. Its translation: CAWSVGVLETQYF. The full variable domain, completed using reference TRBV30 and TRBJ2-5, is SQTIHQWPATLVQPVGSPLSLECTVEGTSNPNLYWYRQAAGRGLQLLFYSVGIGQISSEVPQNLSASRPQDRQFILSSKKLLLSDSGFYLCAWSVGVLETQYFGPGTRLLVL.

The rearrangement links TRBV11-2 to TRBJ1-3; possibly TRBD1 for D (6 bases). The CDR3 length is 14 residues. Germline-derived CDR1 and CDR2 are SGHAT and FQNNGV. V lost 4 bases, J lost 0 bases, and 7 bases lay in between. The CDR3 region is CASSSDSSGNTIYF. The CDR3 coding sequence is TGTGCCAGCAGCTCGGACAGCTCTGGAAACACCATATATTTT.